Detailed here is one T cell receptor (beta chain). Its antigen is unknown. Sequenced by immunoSEQ multiplex PCR; TCRdb stores in-frame clones only, minus some. The sample shows over 2,000,000 clones, roughly 95% of them seen only once. Naive CD8 cells lacked CD45RO, underwent positive selection for CCR7 and left out terminally differentiated effector memory CD45RA+ cells. This entry belongs to a study of shared clonotypes between healthy human individuals. Study-level points and caveats: When naive CD4 clonotypes were compared across a few donors, 4% to 6.5% were shared. Since donors were few, the genetic and exposure-history diversity represented was limited.

The V gene lost 2 bases and the J gene lost 0 bases, with 4 bases spanning the gap. Per germline, CDR1 LNHNV and CDR2 YYDKDF (reference sequence). The CDR3 loop spans 13 amino acids. The rearrangement joins TRBV15 to TRBJ1-1; D gene unclear. The material sequenced was naive CD8+ T cells from PBMCs. The source of this sequence is a man in his late teens or twenties in good health. Some clones in this sample may be carry-over from other donors' samples. The CDR3 spells CATSRRLNTEAFF. CDR3 DNA: TGTGCCACCAGCAGACGCTTGAACACTGAAGCTTTCTTT.